This record concerns one T cell receptor beta chain sequence. This entry comes from a study of cytomegalovirus exposure and HLA in healthy donors. 60 Vbeta and 13 Jbeta primers were used in PCR. Using immunoSEQ multiplex PCR, the repertoire was profiled, and TCRdb retains in-frame clones only, with some absent. The top ten hold around an eighth of the sample, which has fewer than 150,000 clones, 73% seen once. Sequencing used PBMCs. This clonotype originated in a human donor in good health.

The DNA of the CDR3 is TGTGCCAGCAGTCAGGGGGCTGGCTATGGCTACACCTTC. Encoded protein: CASSQGAGYGYTF. The chain links TRBV28 to TRBJ1-2; TRBD1 matches at 8 bases. The CDR3 has 13 residues. The V segment lost 5 bases and the J segment 4 bases; nucleotides outside the gene matches: 3. CDR1 is MDHEN and CDR2 is SYDVKM in the germline V gene.